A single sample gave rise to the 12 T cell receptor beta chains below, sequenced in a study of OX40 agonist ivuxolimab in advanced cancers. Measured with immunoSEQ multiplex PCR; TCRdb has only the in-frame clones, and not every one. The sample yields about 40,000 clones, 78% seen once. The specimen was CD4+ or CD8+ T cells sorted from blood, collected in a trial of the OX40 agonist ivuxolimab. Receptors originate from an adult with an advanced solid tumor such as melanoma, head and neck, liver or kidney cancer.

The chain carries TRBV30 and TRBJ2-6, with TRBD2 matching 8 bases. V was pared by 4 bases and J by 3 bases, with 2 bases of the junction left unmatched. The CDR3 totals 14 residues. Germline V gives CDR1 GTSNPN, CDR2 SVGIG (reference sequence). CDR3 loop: CAWTGGRGANVLTF. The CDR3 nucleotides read TGTGCCTGGACGGGGGGGCGTGGGGCCAACGTCCTGACTTTC.

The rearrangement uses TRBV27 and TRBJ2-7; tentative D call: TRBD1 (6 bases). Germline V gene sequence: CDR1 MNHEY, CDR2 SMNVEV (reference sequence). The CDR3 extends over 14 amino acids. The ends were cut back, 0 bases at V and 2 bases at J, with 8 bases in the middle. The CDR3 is CASSLSGHTYEQYF. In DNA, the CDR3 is TGTGCCAGCAGTTTATCGGGACACACCTACGAGCAGTACTTC.

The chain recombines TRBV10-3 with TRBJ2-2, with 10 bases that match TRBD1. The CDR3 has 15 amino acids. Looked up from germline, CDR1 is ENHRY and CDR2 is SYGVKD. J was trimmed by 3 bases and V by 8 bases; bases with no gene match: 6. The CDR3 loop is CAISPTGGYTGELFF. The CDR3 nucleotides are TGTGCCATCTCCCCGACAGGGGGCTACACCGGGGAGCTGTTTTTT.

The CDR3 protein is CASGLYQGTGELFF. CDR3 nucleotides: TGTGCTAGTGGGCTTTATCAGGGCACCGGGGAGCTGTTTTTT. The chain has TRBV12-5 and TRBJ2-2; D may be TRBD1 (5 bases). Between the trimmed V and J ends, which lost 6 bases and 4 bases, there was a span of 12 bases. Germline values: CDR1 LGHNT, CDR2 FRNRAP. The CDR3 totals 14 residues.

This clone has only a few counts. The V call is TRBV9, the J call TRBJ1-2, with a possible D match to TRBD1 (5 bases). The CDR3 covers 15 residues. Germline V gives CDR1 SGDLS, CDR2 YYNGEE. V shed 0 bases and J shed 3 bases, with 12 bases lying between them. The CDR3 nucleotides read TGTGCCAGCAGCGTAGACAGCCAGGGTGACTATGGCTACACCTTC. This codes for CASSVDSQGDYGYTF.

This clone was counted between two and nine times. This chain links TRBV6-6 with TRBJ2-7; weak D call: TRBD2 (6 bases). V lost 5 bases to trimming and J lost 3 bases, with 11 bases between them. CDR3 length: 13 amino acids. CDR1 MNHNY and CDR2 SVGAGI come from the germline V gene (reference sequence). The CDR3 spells CASSTGRLYEQYF. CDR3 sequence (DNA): TGTGCCAGCAGTACGGGGAGGCTCTACGAGCAGTACTTC.

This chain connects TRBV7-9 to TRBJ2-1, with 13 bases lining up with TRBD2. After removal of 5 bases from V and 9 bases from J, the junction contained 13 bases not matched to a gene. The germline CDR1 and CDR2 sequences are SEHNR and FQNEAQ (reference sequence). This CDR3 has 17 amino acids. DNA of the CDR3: TGTGCCAGCAGCCCGCCGGGACTAGCGGGATCGGGGGGTGAGCAGTTCTTC. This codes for CASSPPGLAGSGGEQFF.

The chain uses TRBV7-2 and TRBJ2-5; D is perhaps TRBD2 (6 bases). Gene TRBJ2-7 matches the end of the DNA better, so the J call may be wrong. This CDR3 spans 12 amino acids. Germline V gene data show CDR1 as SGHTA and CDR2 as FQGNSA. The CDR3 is CASGDASVEQYF. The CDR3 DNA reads TGTGCCAGCGGGGACGCTAGCGTCGAGCAGTACTTC.

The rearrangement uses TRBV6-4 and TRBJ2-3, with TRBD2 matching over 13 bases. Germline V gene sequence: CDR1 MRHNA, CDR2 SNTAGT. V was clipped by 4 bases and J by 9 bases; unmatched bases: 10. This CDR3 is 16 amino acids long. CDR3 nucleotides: TGTGCCAGCAGTGTGACTAGCGGGGGGTCCCGAGGGACGCAGTATTTT. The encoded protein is CASSVTSGGSRGTQYF.

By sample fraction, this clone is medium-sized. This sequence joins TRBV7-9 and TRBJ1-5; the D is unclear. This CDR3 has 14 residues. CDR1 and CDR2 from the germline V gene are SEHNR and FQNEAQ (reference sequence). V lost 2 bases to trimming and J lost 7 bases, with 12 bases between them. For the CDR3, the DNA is TGTGCCAGCAGCTTAACGCAAACGATACAGCCCCAGCATTTT. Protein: CASSLTQTIQPQHF.

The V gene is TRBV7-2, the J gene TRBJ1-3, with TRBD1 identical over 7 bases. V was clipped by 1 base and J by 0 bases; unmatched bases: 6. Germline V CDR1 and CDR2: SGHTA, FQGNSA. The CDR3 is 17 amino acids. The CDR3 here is CASSLGGTATSGNTIYF. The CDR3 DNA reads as TGTGCCAGCAGCTTAGGGGGGACAGCGACCTCTGGAAACACCATATATTTT. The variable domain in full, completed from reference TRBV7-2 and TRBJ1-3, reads GAGVSQSPSNKVTEKGKDVELRCDPISGHTALYWYRQSLGQGLEFLIYFQGNSAPDKSGLPSDRFSAERTGGSVSTLTIQRTQQEDSAVYLCASSLGGTATSGNTIYFGEGSWLTVV.

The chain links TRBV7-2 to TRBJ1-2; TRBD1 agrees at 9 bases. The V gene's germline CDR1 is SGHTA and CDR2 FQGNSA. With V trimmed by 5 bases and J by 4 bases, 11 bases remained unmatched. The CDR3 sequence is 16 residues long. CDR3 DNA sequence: TGTGCCAGCAGCCTACCAGGACAGGGGATAGTCTATGGCTACACCTTC. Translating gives CASSLPGQGIVYGYTF.